This T cell receptor (beta chain) was documented in a study of CD8 T cells in Susac syndrome. The ends lost 6 bases at V and 3 bases at J; junction bases unmatched: 3. Germline values: CDR1 SNHLY, CDR2 FYNNEI. This CDR3 is built from 13 residues. RNA amounts of roughly 0.45 to 1 ug underwent reverse transcription with random hexamers. A single record per CDR3 protein comes from TCRdb applying MiXCR to the immunoSEQ multiplex PCR reads. The sample has more than 150,000 distinct CDR3 sequences; around 94% are singletons. In this sample, this clonotype turned up once. The clonotype was recovered from a human donor in good health. Source material: CD4+ T cells from PBMCs. The chain is built from TRBV2 and TRBJ2-7, with 9 bases fitting TRBD1. The CDR3 here is CASRTGGVYEQYF. CDR3 nucleotides: TGTGCCAGCAGAACAGGGGGCGTCTACGAGCAGTACTTC.